This T cell receptor (beta chain) was captured in a study of OX40 agonist ivuxolimab in advanced cancers. Study-level background: Enrolled patients in dose escalation had cancers that were hepatocellular carcinoma, melanoma, renal cell or head and neck cancer. Mean age about 60 years, range roughly 23 to 79; roughly 82% male.

Assay: immunoSEQ multiplex PCR; the TCRdb copy retains only in-frame clones and omits some. Of about 19,000 clones in the sample, 65% to 75% were seen once. Losses at the gene ends were 1 base for V and 4 bases for J; bases not matched to a gene: 8. This CDR3 contains 16 residues. CDR1 is MNHNS, CDR2 SASEGT, per germline. J is TRBJ1-2 and V is TRBV6-1; 8 positions agree with TRBD1. This material consisted of CD4+ or CD8+ T cells sorted from blood, taken in a trial of the OX40 agonist ivuxolimab. This TCR was recovered from an adult with an advanced solid tumor such as melanoma, head and neck, liver or kidney cancer. The CDR3 loop reads CASSEDSGQVRYGYTF. In DNA form, the CDR3 reads TGTGCCAGCAGTGAAGATTCGGGACAGGTGCGCTATGGCTACACCTTC.